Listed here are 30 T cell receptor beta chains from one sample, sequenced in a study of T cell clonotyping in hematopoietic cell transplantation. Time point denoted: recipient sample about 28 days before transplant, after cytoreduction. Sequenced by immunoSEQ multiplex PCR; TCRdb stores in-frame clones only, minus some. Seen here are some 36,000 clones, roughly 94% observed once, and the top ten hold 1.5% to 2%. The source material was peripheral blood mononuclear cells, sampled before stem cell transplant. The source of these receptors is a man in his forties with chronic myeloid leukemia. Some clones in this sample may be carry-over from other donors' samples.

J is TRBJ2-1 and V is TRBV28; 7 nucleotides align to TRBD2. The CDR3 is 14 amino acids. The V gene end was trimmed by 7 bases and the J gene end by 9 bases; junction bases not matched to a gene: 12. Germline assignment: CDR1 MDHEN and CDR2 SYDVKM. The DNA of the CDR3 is TGTGCCAGCACCAATGGGAGGGTGGATGGTGAGCAGTTCTTC. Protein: CASTNGRVDGEQFF.

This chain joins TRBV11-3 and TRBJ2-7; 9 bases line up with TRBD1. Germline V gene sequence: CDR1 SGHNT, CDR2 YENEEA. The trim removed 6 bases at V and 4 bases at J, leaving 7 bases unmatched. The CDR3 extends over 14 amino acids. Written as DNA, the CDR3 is TGTGCCAGCAGTCCCACAGGGGGCTCATACGAGCAGTACTTC. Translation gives CASSPTGGSYEQYF.

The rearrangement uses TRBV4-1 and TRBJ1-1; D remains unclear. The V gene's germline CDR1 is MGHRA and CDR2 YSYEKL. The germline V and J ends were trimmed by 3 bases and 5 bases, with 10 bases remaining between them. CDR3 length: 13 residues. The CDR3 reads CASSQGLETEAFF. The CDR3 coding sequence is TGCGCCAGCAGCCAGGGGTTGGAGACTGAAGCTTTCTTT.

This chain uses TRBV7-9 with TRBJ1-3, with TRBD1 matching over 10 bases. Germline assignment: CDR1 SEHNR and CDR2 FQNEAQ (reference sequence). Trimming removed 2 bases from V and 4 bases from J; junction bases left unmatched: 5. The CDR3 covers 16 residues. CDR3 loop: CASSLRGTGDGNTIYF. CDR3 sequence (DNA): TGTGCCAGCAGCTTAAGGGGGACAGGGGACGGAAACACCATATATTTT.

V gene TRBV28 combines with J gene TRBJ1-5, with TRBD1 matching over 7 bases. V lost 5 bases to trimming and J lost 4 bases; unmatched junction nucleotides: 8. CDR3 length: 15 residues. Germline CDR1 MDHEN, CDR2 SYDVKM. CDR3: CASSTQTGPNQPQHF. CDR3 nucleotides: TGTGCCAGCAGTACTCAGACAGGGCCGAATCAGCCCCAGCATTTT.

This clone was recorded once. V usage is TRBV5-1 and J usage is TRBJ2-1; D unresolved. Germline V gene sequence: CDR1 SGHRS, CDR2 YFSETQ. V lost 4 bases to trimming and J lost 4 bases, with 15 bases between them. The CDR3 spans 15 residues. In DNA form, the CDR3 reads TGCGCCAGCAGCGTGGACCCTCCCCCTTACAATGAGCAGTTCTTC. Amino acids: CASSVDPPPYNEQFF.

The CDR3 reads CASSINGATLRSEQFF. CDR3 DNA: TGTGCCAGTAGTATAAATGGGGCCACTCTACGCTCGGAGCAGTTCTTC. The J gene is TRBJ2-1, the V gene TRBV19; perhaps TRBD1 as D (5 bases). This CDR3 comprises 16 residues. Trimming took off 2 bases at V and 10 bases at J, with 21 bases between the two ends. Germline CDR1 LNHDA, CDR2 SQIVND (reference sequence).

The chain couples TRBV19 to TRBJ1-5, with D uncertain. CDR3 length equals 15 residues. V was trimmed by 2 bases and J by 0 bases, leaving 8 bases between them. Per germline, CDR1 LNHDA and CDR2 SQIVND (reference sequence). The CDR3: CASSIMGSSNQPQHF. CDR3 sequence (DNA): TGTGCCAGTAGTATAATGGGGAGTAGCAATCAGCCCCAGCATTTT.

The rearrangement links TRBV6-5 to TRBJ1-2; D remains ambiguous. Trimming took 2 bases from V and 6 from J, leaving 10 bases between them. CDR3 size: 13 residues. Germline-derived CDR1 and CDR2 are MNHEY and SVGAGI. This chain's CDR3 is CASSYARVNGYTF. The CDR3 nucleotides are TGTGCCAGCAGTTACGCGCGGGTTAATGGCTACACCTTC.

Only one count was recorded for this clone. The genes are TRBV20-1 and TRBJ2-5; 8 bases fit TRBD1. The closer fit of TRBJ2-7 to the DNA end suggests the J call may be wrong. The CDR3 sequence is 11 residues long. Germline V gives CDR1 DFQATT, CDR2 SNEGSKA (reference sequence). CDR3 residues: CSATGGFEQYF. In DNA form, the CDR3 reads TGCAGTGCCACAGGGGGGTTCGAGCAGTACTTC.

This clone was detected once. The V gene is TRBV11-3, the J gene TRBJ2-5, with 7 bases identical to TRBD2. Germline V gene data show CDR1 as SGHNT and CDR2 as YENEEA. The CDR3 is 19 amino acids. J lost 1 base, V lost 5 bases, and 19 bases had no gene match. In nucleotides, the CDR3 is TGTGCCAGCAGCACATCATGGGAGGGTAGCGGACCGTTCCAAGAGACCCAGTACTTC. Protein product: CASSTSWEGSGPFQETQYF. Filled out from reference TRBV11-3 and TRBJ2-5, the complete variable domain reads EAGVVQSPRYKIIEKKQPVAFWCNPISGHNTLYWYLQNLGQGPELLIRYENEEAVDDSQLPKDRFSAERLKGVDSTLKIQPAELGDSAVYLCASSTSWEGSGPFQETQYFGPGTRLLVL.

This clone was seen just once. Written as DNA, the CDR3 is TGTGCCAGCAGTCGGGCGGACGGCTCGGGGGGTACGCAGTATTTT. Translation gives CASSRADGSGGTQYF. The J gene is TRBJ2-3, the V gene TRBV5-4; 7 bases are shared with TRBD2. V lost 5 bases and J lost 8; bases outside the gene matches: 14. Germline V gene data show CDR1 as SGHNT and CDR2 as YYREEE (reference sequence). The CDR3 sequence is 15 residues long.

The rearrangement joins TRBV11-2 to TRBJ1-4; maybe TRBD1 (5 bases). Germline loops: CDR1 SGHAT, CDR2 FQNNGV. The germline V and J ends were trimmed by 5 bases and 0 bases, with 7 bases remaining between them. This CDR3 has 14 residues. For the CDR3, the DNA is TGTGCCAGCAGCCTGACAGCAACTAATGAAAAACTGTTTTTT. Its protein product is CASSLTATNEKLFF. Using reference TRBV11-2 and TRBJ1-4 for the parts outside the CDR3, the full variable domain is EAGVAQSPRYKIIEKRQSVAFWCNPISGHATLYWYQQILGQGPKLLIQFQNNGVVDDSQLPKDRFSAERLKGVDSTLKIQPAKLEDSAVYLCASSLTATNEKLFFGSGTQLSVL.

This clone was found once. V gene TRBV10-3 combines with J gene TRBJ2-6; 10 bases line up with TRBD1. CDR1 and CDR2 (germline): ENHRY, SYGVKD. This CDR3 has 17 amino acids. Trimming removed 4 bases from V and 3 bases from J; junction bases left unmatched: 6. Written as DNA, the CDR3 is TGTGCCATCAGTGTGGACAGGGGGGTAGGTGGGGCCAACGTCCTGACTTTC. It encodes CAISVDRGVGGANVLTF.

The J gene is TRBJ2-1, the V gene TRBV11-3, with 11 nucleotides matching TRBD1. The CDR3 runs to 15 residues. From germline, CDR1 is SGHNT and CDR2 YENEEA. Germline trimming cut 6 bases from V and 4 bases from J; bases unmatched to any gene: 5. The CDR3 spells CASRFGTGGYNEQFF. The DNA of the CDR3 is TGTGCCAGCAGGTTCGGGACAGGGGGTTACAATGAGCAGTTCTTC.

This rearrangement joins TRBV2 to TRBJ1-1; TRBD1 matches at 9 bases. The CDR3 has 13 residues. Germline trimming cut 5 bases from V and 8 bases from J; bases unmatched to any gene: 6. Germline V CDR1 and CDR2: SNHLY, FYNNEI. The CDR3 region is CASSPGQGTEAFF. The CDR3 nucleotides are TGTGCCAGCAGTCCGGGACAGGGAACCGAAGCTTTCTTT.

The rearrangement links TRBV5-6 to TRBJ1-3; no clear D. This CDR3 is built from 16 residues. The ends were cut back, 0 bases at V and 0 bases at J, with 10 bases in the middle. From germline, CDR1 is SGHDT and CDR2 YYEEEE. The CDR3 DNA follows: TGTGCCAGCAGCTTGGCCCTCAGATACTCTGGAAACACCATATATTTT. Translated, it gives CASSLALRYSGNTIYF.

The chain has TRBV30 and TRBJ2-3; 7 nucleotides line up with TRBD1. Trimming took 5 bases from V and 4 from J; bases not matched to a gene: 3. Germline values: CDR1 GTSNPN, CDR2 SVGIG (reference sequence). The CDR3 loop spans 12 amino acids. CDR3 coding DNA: TGTGCCTGGCTTGGACAGGCAGATACGCAGTATTTT. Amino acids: CAWLGQADTQYF.

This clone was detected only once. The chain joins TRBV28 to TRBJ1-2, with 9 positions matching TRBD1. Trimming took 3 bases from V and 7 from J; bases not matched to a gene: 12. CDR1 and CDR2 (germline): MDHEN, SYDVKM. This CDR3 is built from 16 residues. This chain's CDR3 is CASSFGTGPSGFGYTF. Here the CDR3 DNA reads TGTGCCAGCAGTTTCGGGACAGGGCCCTCAGGGTTTGGCTACACCTTC.

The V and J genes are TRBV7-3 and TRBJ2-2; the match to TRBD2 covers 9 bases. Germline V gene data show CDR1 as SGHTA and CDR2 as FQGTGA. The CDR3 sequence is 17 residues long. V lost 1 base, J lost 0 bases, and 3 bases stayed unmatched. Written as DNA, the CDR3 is TGTGCCAGCAGCTTAATTGCTAGCGGGGCGAACACCGGGGAGCTGTTTTTT. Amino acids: CASSLIASGANTGELFF.

The CDR3 nucleotides read TGTGCCAGCAGCTCAAAAGCGGCAGCAAACACCGGGGAGCTGTTTTTT. Its translation: CASSSKAAANTGELFF. The chain couples TRBV7-2 to TRBJ2-2; TRBD2 is a possible D gene (5 bases). Trimming took off 4 bases at V and 2 bases at J, with 14 bases between the two ends. Per germline, CDR1 SGHTA and CDR2 FQGNSA. CDR3 length equals 16 residues. The variable domain in full, with the rest retrieved from reference TRBV7-2 and TRBJ2-2, is GAGVSQSPSNKVTEKGKDVELRCDPISGHTALYWYRQSLGQGLEFLIYFQGNSAPDKSGLPSDRFSAERTGGSVSTLTIQRTQQEDSAVYLCASSSKAAANTGELFFGEGSRLTVL.

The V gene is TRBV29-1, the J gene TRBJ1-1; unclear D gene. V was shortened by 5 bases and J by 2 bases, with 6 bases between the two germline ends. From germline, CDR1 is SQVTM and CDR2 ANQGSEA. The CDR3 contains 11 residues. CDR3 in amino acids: CSVRPNTEAFF. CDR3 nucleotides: TGCAGCGTTCGGCCCAACACTGAAGCTTTCTTT.

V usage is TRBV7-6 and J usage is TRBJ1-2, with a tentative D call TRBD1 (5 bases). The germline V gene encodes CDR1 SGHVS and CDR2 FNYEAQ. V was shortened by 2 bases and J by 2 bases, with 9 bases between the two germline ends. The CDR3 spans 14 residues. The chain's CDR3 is CASSLNRGNYGYTF. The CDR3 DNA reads TGTGCCAGCAGCTTAAATCGGGGCAACTATGGCTACACCTTC.

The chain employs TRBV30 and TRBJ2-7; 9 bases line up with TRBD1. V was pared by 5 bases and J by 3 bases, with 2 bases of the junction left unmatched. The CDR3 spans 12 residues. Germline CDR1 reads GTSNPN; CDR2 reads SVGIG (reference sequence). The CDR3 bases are TGTGCCTGGGACAGGGGGAACTACGAGCAGTACTTC. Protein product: CAWDRGNYEQYF.

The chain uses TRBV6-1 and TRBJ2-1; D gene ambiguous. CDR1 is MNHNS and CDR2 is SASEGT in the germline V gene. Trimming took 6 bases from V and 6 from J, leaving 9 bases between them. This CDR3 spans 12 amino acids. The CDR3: CASREQINEQFF. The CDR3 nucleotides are TGTGCCAGCAGAGAACAGATCAATGAGCAGTTCTTC.

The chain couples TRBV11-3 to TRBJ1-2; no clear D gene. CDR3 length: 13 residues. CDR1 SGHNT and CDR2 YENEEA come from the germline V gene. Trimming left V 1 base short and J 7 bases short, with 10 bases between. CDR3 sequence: CASSLGQIFGYTF. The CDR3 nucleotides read TGTGCCAGCAGCTTAGGTCAAATCTTTGGCTACACCTTC.

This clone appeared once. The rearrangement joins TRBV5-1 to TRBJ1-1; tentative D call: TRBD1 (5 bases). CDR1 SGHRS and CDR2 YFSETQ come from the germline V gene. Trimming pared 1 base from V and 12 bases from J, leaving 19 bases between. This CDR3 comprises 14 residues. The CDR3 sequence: CASSLFGAETQSFF. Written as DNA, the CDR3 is TGCGCCAGCAGCTTGTTCGGGGCAGAAACTCAGTCTTTCTTT.

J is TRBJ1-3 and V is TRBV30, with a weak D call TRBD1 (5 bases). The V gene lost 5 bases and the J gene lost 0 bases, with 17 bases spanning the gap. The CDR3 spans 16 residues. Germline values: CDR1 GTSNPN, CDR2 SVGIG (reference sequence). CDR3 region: CAWAPGTSSSGNTIYF. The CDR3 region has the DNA TGTGCCTGGGCCCCGGGGACGTCCAGCTCTGGAAACACCATATATTTT.

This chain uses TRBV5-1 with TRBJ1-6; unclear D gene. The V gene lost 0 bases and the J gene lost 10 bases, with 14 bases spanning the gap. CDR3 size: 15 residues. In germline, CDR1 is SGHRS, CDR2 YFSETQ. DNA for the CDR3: TGCGCCAGCAGCTTGGAGCTGGGTTTGGAGTCACCCCTCCACTTT. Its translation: CASSLELGLESPLHF.

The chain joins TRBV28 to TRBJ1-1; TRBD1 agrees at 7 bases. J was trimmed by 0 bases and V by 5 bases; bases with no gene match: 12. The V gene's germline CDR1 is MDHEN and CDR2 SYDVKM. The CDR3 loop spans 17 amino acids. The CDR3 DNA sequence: TGTGCCAGCAGTACCCACAGGGGCTCGGTTATGAACACTGAAGCTTTCTTT. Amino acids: CASSTHRGSVMNTEAFF. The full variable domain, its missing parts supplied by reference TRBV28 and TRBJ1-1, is DVKVTQSSRYLVKRTGEKVFLECVQDMDHENMFWYRQDPGLGLRLIYFSYDVKMKEKGDIPEGYSVSREKKERFSLILESASTNQTSMYLCASSTHRGSVMNTEAFFGQGTRLTVV.